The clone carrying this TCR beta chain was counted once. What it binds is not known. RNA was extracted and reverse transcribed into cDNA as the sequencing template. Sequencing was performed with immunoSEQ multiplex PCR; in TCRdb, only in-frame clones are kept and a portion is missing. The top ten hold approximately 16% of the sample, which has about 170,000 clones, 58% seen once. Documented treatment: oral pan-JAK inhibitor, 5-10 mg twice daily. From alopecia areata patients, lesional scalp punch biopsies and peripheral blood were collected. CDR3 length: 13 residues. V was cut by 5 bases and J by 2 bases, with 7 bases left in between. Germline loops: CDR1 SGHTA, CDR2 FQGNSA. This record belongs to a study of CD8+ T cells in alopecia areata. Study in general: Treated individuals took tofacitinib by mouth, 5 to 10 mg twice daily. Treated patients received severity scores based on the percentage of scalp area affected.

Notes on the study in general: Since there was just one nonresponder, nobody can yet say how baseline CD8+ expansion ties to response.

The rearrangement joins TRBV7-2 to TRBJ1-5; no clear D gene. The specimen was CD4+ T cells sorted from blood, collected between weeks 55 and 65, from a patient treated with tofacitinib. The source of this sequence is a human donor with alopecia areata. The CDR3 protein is CASSIRGNQPQHF. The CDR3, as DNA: TGTGCCAGCAGCATCCGGGGCAATCAGCCCCAGCATTTT.